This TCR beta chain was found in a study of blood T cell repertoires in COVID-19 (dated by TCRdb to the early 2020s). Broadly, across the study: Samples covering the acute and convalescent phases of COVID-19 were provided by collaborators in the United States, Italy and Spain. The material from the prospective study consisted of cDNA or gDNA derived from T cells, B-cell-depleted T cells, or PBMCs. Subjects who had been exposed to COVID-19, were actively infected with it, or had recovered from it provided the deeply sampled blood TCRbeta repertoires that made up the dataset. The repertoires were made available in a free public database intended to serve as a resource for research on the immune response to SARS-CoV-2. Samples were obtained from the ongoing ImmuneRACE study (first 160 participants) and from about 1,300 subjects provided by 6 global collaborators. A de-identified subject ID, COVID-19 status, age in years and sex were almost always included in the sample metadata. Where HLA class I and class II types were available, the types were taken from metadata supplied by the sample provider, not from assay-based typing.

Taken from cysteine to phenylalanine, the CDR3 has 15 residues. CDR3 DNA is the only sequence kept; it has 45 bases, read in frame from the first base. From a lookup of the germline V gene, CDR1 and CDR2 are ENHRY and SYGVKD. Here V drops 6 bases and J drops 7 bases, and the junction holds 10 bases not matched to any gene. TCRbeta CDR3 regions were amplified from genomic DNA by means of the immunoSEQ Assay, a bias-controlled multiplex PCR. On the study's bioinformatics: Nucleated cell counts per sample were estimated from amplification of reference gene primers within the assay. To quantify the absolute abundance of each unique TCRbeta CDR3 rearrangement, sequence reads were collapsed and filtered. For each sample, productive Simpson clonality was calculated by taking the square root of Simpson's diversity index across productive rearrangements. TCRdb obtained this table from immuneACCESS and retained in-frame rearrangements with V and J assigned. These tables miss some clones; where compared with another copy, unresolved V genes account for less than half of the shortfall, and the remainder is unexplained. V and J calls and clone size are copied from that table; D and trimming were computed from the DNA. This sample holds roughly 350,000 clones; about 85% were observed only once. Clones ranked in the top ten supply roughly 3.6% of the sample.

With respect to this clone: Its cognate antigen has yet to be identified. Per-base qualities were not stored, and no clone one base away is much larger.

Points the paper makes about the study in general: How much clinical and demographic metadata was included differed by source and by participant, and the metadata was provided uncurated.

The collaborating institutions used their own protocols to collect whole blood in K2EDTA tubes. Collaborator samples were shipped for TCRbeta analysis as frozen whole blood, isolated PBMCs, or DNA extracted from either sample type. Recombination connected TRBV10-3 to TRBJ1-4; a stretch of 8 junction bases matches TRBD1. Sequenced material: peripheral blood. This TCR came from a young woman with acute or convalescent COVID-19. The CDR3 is CAISADRAGGEKLFF. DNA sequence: TGTGCCATCAGCGCGGACAGGGCCGGGGGTGAAAAACTGTTTTTT.